The 32 T cell receptor beta chains below were found in one sample sequenced in a study of human T cells and chemical hapten exposure. TCRdb fed the RACE reads into MiXCR, producing one record per CDR3 protein. Among fewer than 65,000 distinct CDR3 sequences listed, around 9.4% were seen once. Stated time point: pre-sensitization, week 0. Treatment reported: therapeutic diphenylcyclopropenone sensitization with weekly scalp DPC. The sequencing used whole blood, collected in connection with sensitization to the hapten diphenylcyclopropenone (DPC). These receptors all stem from a woman aged 40 to 50 with alopecia areata. Some clones in this sample may be carry-over from other donors' samples.

The rearrangement uses TRBV5-1 and TRBJ1-5; D is undetermined. This CDR3 contains 14 residues. The V end lost 2 bases, the J end lost 11 bases, and 17 bases lay between the germline ends. Germline V gives CDR1 SGHRS, CDR2 YFSETQ. The CDR3 nucleotides read TGCGCCAGCAGCTTAAGGAGGCCGCAAAAAGCCCAGCATTTT. Protein product: CASSLRRPQKAQHF.

In this sample, this clonotype turned up many times. The chain couples TRBV7-8 to TRBJ2-1; no clear D. CDR1 SGHVS and CDR2 FQNEAQ come from the germline V gene. The CDR3 is 15 residues long. Trimming pared 4 bases from V and 0 bases from J, leaving 10 bases between. The CDR3 loop is CASSSLGNSYNEQFF. Written as DNA, the CDR3 is TGTGCCAGCAGCTCGCTGGGGAACTCCTACAATGAGCAGTTCTTC. Full variable domain (rest looked up from reference TRBV7-8 and TRBJ2-1): GAGVSQSPRYKVAKRGQDVALRCDPISGHVSLFWYQQALGQGPEFLTYFQNEAQLDKSGLPSDRFFAERPEGSVSTLKIQRTQQEDSAVYLCASSSLGNSYNEQFFGPGTRLTVL.

Many counts were recorded for this clonotype. The chain employs TRBV20-1 and TRBJ2-5; either TRBD1 or TRBD2 may fit D (5 bases each). The CDR3 consists of 14 residues. The V gene lost 1 base and the J gene lost 7 bases, with 16 bases spanning the gap. Germline loops: CDR1 DFQATT, CDR2 SNEGSKA (reference sequence). The CDR3 spells CSARVFRDAGTQYF. Written as DNA, the CDR3 is TGCAGTGCTAGAGTTTTCCGGGACGCGGGGACCCAGTACTTC.

The sample holds a few counts of this clonotype. The V call is TRBV3-1, the J call TRBJ2-1; D remains unclear. Between the trimmed V and J ends, which lost 1 base and 8 bases, there was a span of 3 bases. This CDR3 comprises 11 residues. Germline V gene data show CDR1 as LGHDT and CDR2 as YNNKEL (reference sequence). The CDR3 DNA follows: TGTGCCAGCAGCCAAGTGCATGAGCAGTTCTTC. This sequence encodes CASSQVHEQFF.

In its sample, this clonotype was seen many times. The V gene is TRBV7-9, the J gene TRBJ2-2, with unresolved D. The CDR3 has 12 amino acids. V lost 4 bases, J lost 4 bases, and 4 bases lay in between. Germline CDR1 reads SEHNR; CDR2 reads FQNEAQ (reference sequence). The DNA of the CDR3 is TGTGCCAGCAGCTATGGCACCGGGGAGCTGTTTTTT. It is translated as CASSYGTGELFF.

This clonotype has just a few counts. The J gene is TRBJ2-2, the V gene TRBV29-1; the D gene is possibly TRBD1 (6 bases). The CDR3 length is 12 residues. V was pared by 7 bases and J by 0 bases, with 6 bases between. Per the germline V gene, CDR1 is SQVTM and CDR2 is ANQGSEA. The CDR3 nucleotides are TGCAGCGGGACAGCGAACACCGGGGAGCTGTTTTTT. Protein: CSGTANTGELFF.

This clonotype was counted at least ten times. This rearrangement joins TRBV5-5 to TRBJ1-5; TRBD1 agrees at 9 bases. Looked up from germline, CDR1 is SGHKS and CDR2 is YYEKEE (reference sequence). V shed 0 bases, J shed 3 bases, and the junction held 7 bases outside the gene matches. The CDR3 consists of 17 residues. The CDR3 loop is CASSLGDGQGNNQPQHF. The CDR3 nucleotides are TGTGCCAGCAGCTTGGGGGACGGACAGGGGAACAATCAGCCCCAGCATTTT.

V usage is TRBV5-1 and J usage is TRBJ2-6; TRBD1 agrees at 7 bases. The CDR3 is 16 residues long. J lost 1 base, V lost 4 bases, and 5 bases had no gene match. In germline, CDR1 is SGHRS, CDR2 YFSETQ. The DNA of the CDR3 is TGCGCCAGCAGCCCAGACAGGGTTTCTGGGGCCAACGTCCTGACTTTC. As protein: CASSPDRVSGANVLTF.

This clonotype occurred many times. The chain is built from TRBV7-8 and TRBJ2-2, with a weak D call TRBD1 (6 bases). The CDR3 has 14 residues. From germline, CDR1 is SGHVS and CDR2 FQNEAQ. The ends were cut back, 1 base at V and 6 bases at J, with 9 bases in the middle. CDR3 residues: CASSLGRGPGELFF. In DNA, the CDR3 is TGTGCCAGCAGCTTAGGCAGGGGCCCCGGGGAGCTGTTTTTT. The entire variable domain, with the rest obtained from reference TRBV7-8 and TRBJ2-2, is as follows: GAGVSQSPRYKVAKRGQDVALRCDPISGHVSLFWYQQALGQGPEFLTYFQNEAQLDKSGLPSDRFFAERPEGSVSTLKIQRTQQEDSAVYLCASSLGRGPGELFFGEGSRLTVL.

Many counts were recorded for this clonotype. For the CDR3, the DNA is TGTGCCAGCAGGGGATTTACAGGGCAGGGAATCACCGGGGAGCTGTTTTTT. Translating it yields CASRGFTGQGITGELFF. The chain employs TRBV28 and TRBJ2-2; weak D call: TRBD1 (6 bases). Trimming removed 6 bases from V and 4 bases from J, with 21 bases in between. The CDR3 length is 17 residues. Germline CDR1 reads MDHEN; CDR2 reads SYDVKM. The full variable domain, completed using reference TRBV28 and TRBJ2-2, is DVKVTQSSRYLVKRTGEKVFLECVQDMDHENMFWYRQDPGLGLRLIYFSYDVKMKEKGDIPEGYSVSREKKERFSLILESASTNQTSMYLCASRGFTGQGITGELFFGEGSRLTVL.

This clonotype was observed at least ten times. The V and J genes are TRBV6-5 and TRBJ2-3, with 8 bases lining up with TRBD2. This CDR3 has 17 residues. CDR1 MNHEY and CDR2 SVGAGI come from the germline V gene. J lost 0 bases, V lost 5 bases, and 10 bases had no gene match. The CDR3, as DNA: TGTGCCAGCAGTGGAGGACGGGAGGGAGGAAGCACAGATACGCAGTATTTT. It translates to CASSGGREGGSTDTQYF.

Many counts were recorded for this clonotype. V usage is TRBV5-1 and J usage is TRBJ2-7; either TRBD1 or TRBD2 may supply D (5 bases each). Germline V gene lookup returns CDR1 SGHRS and CDR2 YFSETQ. The CDR3 length is 14 residues. V lost 7 bases, J lost 7 bases, and 21 bases lay in between. The CDR3 protein is CASGPGPTFVEQYF. The CDR3 region has the DNA TGCGCCAGCGGCCCGGGACCCACATTTGTTGAGCAGTACTTC.

The chain couples TRBV2 to TRBJ2-2; 9 nucleotides line up with TRBD2. From germline, CDR1 is SNHLY and CDR2 FYNNEI. Unmatched junction bases numbered 11, after V lost 6 bases and J lost 6 bases. CDR3 length: 16 residues. The DNA of the CDR3 is TGTGCCAGCAGCCATTCTAGCGGGACTTTGCCCGGGGAGCTGTTTTTT. It translates to CASSHSSGTLPGELFF.

This clonotype showed up many times. The chain recombines TRBV3-1 with TRBJ1-5; no clear D. The CDR3 consists of 13 residues. V lost 1 base and J lost 5, with 6 bases in between. The germline CDR1 and CDR2 sequences are LGHDT and YNNKEL (reference sequence). CDR3 region: CASSQGVDQPQHF. The CDR3 DNA reads as TGTGCCAGCAGCCAAGGGGTTGATCAGCCCCAGCATTTT.

The chain couples TRBV7-2 to TRBJ2-3, with a weak D call TRBD2 (6 bases). Trimming removed 1 base from V and 3 bases from J, with 11 bases in between. This CDR3 contains 15 residues. Germline V lookup: CDR1 SGHTA, CDR2 FQGNSA. Here the CDR3 DNA reads TGTGCCAGCAGCTTAGGGGAGGTTGGAACAGATACGCAGTATTTT. As protein: CASSLGEVGTDTQYF.

This clonotype was observed many times. This chain links TRBV7-8 with TRBJ1-5; no clear D gene. This CDR3 comprises 15 residues. The germline CDR1 and CDR2 sequences are SGHVS and FQNEAQ. V was clipped by 1 base and J by 0 bases, with 7 bases between them. CDR3 loop: CASSLDGISNQPQHF. CDR3 in DNA: TGTGCCAGCAGCTTAGATGGGATTAGCAATCAGCCCCAGCATTTT.

This chain uses TRBV19 with TRBJ1-5; 8 bases agree with TRBD1. Germline trimming cut 1 base from V and 4 bases from J; bases unmatched to any gene: 3. Per germline, CDR1 LNHDA and CDR2 SQIVND (reference sequence). CDR3 size: 15 residues. The CDR3 sequence: CASSIGGQANQPQHF. The CDR3 DNA reads TGTGCCAGTAGTATAGGGGGACAGGCGAATCAGCCCCAGCATTTT.

This clonotype was seen repeatedly, ten times or more. The rearrangement links TRBV3-1 to TRBJ2-5, with 11 bases fitting TRBD1. With 6 bases clipped from V and 4 bases from J, the junction kept 10 bases outside the gene matches. Germline loops: CDR1 LGHDT, CDR2 YNNKEL (reference sequence). CDR3 length: 16 residues. CDR3 sequence (DNA): TGTGCCAGCAGTCCAGGACAGGGGGCAGCAGGAGAGACCCAGTACTTC. Translation gives CASSPGQGAAGETQYF.

This clonotype was counted ten times or more. Here the CDR3 DNA reads TGTGCCAGCAGTCTGACGGGGACGACGATGAACACTGAAGCTTTCTTT. This sequence encodes CASSLTGTTMNTEAFF. This chain connects TRBV28 to TRBJ1-1; TRBD1 might be the D (5 bases). This CDR3 region has 16 residues. Germline CDR1 MDHEN, CDR2 SYDVKM. V was clipped by 5 bases and J by 0 bases, with 16 bases between them.

The V call is TRBV5-1, the J call TRBJ2-1; 7 bases are a match to TRBD2. The CDR3 covers 15 residues. CDR1 and CDR2 from the germline V gene are SGHRS and YFSETQ. J gave up 1 base and V 0 bases, and 1 base lay outside the gene matches. CDR3 DNA sequence: TGCGCCAGCAGCTTGGGCGGGGGTTCCTACAATGAGCAGTTCTTC. Encoded protein: CASSLGGGSYNEQFF. Based on the CDR3 plus reference TRBV5-1 and TRBJ2-1, the full variable domain is KAGVTQTPRYLIKTRGQQVTLSCSPISGHRSVSWYQQTPGQGLQFLFEYFSETQRNKGNFPGRFSGRQFSNSRSEMNVSTLELGDSALYLCASSLGGGSYNEQFFGPGTRLTVL.

There are many counts of this clonotype. The chain uses TRBV6-6 and TRBJ2-3; no clear D gene. Per germline, CDR1 MNHNY and CDR2 SVGAGI (reference sequence). V lost 5 bases to trimming and J lost 0 bases, with 3 bases between them. CDR3 length: 12 residues. The CDR3 reads CASSSSTDTQYF. The DNA for the CDR3 is TGTGCCAGCAGTAGTAGCACAGATACGCAGTATTTT.

This clonotype was detected a few times. This chain uses TRBV28 with TRBJ1-4; 7 positions match TRBD1. V shed 4 bases, J shed 5 bases, and the junction held 4 bases outside the gene matches. The CDR3 is 14 amino acids. Germline CDR1 and CDR2: MDHEN and SYDVKM. CDR3 nucleotide sequence: TGTGCCAGCAGTTCGACAGGGAGGAATGAAAAACTGTTTTTT. It codes for CASSSTGRNEKLFF.

This clonotype was counted ten times or more. The chain joins TRBV7-9 to TRBJ2-3, with D perhaps matching TRBD2 (7 bases). There are 14 residues in the CDR3. Between the trimmed V and J ends, which lost 7 bases and 2 bases, there was a span of 13 bases. Germline lookup yields CDR1 SEHNR and CDR2 FQNEAQ (reference sequence). CDR3 sequence reads: CASTTGGSTDTQYF. CDR3 nucleotide sequence: TGTGCCAGCACCACGGGGGGCTCCACAGATACGCAGTATTTT.

This clonotype was detected many times. The chain recombines TRBV5-1 with TRBJ2-3; D gene unclear. CDR3 length: 15 amino acids. With 4 bases removed from V and 0 bases from J, the gap between germline ends came to 12 bases. The germline CDR1 and CDR2 sequences are SGHRS and YFSETQ. Written as DNA, the CDR3 is TGCGCCAGCAGCCCCCTTACCCCAAGCACAGATACGCAGTATTTT. Protein: CASSPLTPSTDTQYF. Full variable domain (outside the CDR3, taken from reference TRBV5-1 and TRBJ2-3): KAGVTQTPRYLIKTRGQQVTLSCSPISGHRSVSWYQQTPGQGLQFLFEYFSETQRNKGNFPGRFSGRQFSNSRSEMNVSTLELGDSALYLCASSPLTPSTDTQYFGPGTRLTVL.

The sample holds a few counts of this clonotype. The chain has TRBV3-1 and TRBJ1-6; D is possibly TRBD1 (5 bases). The CDR3 has 14 amino acids. Deletions cut 1 base from V and 8 bases from J, with 9 bases between. Looked up from germline, CDR1 is LGHDT and CDR2 is YNNKEL (reference sequence). CDR3 protein: CASSQGRGHSPLHF. The CDR3 DNA reads as TGTGCCAGCAGCCAAGGGAGGGGTCATTCACCCCTCCACTTT.

This clonotype occurred a few times. The chain has TRBV10-3 and TRBJ2-3; 7 bases map to TRBD1. This CDR3 spans 15 amino acids. Germline V gene data show CDR1 as ENHRY and CDR2 as SYGVKD. V trimming: 0 bases; J trimming: 2 bases; junction bases outside the gene matches: 2. CDR3 coding DNA: TGTGCCATCAGTGAGTCGGGACAGACCACAGATACGCAGTATTTT. This encodes CAISESGQTTDTQYF.

V gene TRBV2 combines with J gene TRBJ2-7; a weak D match, TRBD1 (6 bases). Germline CDR1 is SNHLY and CDR2 is FYNNEI. This CDR3 contains 14 residues. V was shortened by 6 bases and J by 2 bases, with 14 bases between the two germline ends. DNA for the CDR3: TGTGCCAGCAGCTCCGGGACATCAGCCTACGAGCAGTACTTC. Translation: CASSSGTSAYEQYF.

The sample holds many counts of this clonotype. J is TRBJ2-2 and V is TRBV28, with TRBD2 identical over 9 bases. Trimming at V came to 2 bases and at J to 6 bases, leaving 4 bases not matched to a gene. Per germline, CDR1 MDHEN and CDR2 SYDVKM. The length of the CDR3 is 15 residues. The CDR3 loop is CASSLTGLAAGELFF. For the CDR3, the DNA is TGTGCCAGCAGTTTAACGGGACTAGCCGCCGGGGAGCTGTTTTTT.

J is TRBJ2-4 and V is TRBV5-1; D is uncertain. Germline V lookup: CDR1 SGHRS, CDR2 YFSETQ. V lost 4 bases and J lost 5, with 10 bases in between. The CDR3 consists of 13 residues. DNA of the CDR3: TGCGCCAGCAGCCCCCGACCGGAAAACATTCAGTACTTC. Translation gives CASSPRPENIQYF.

This clonotype turned up a few times. The genes are TRBV11-2 and TRBJ1-1, with 7 bases lining up with TRBD1. CDR3 length equals 12 residues. V was clipped by 2 bases and J by 11 bases; unmatched bases: 5. Per the germline V gene, CDR1 is SGHAT and CDR2 is FQNNGV. CDR3 residues: CASSLRDSGAFF. CDR3 nucleotides: TGTGCCAGCAGCTTAAGGGACAGTGGGGCTTTCTTT.

V is TRBV28 and J is TRBJ2-2; D unclear. Germline V gene data show CDR1 as MDHEN and CDR2 as SYDVKM. The CDR3 contains 11 residues. Trimming took 3 bases from V and 4 from J, leaving 0 bases between them. The CDR3 region has the DNA TGTGCCAGCAGTTTCACCGGGGAGCTGTTTTTT. It translates to CASSFTGELFF.

This clonotype is termed medium-sized. The chain links TRBV4-2 to TRBJ2-3, with TRBD2 as a possible D gene (6 bases). The CDR3 loop spans 16 amino acids. Trimming cost V 1 base and J 1 base, with 12 bases left between them. The germline V gene encodes CDR1 LGHNA and CDR2 YNFKEQ. The CDR3 region is CASSQGLASGTDTQYF. The CDR3 DNA is TGTGCCAGCAGCCAAGGTCTCGCTAGCGGCACAGATACGCAGTATTTT.